A single sample gave rise to the 24 T cell receptor beta chains below, sequenced in a study of OX40 agonist ivuxolimab in advanced cancers. The library was generated by the immunoSEQ multiplex PCR assay. TCRdb mirrors the immuneACCESS table, restricted to in-frame sequences. Some clones are absent from its copies; in checked studies, under half trace to an unresolved V gene, and the reason for the others is unknown. The sample includes around 78,000 clones, with 87% observed a single time. Jointly, the top ten make up approximately 0.25% of the sample. The sequences come from CD4+ or CD8+ T cells sorted from blood, collected in a trial of the OX40 agonist ivuxolimab. These receptors all stem from an adult with an advanced solid tumor such as melanoma, head and neck, liver or kidney cancer.

The rearrangement joins TRBV11-3 to TRBJ2-7; 7 bases line up with TRBD1. Looked up from germline, CDR1 is SGHNT and CDR2 is YENEEA. This CDR3 is built from 14 residues. The V segment lost 5 bases and the J segment 2 bases; nucleotides outside the gene matches: 6. CDR3 in DNA: TGTGCCAGCAGCACGGACAGGATAACCTACGAGCAGTACTTC. Amino acid sequence: CASSTDRITYEQYF.

The genes are TRBV5-1 and TRBJ2-5; a weak D match, TRBD2 (6 bases). Looked up from germline, CDR1 is SGHRS and CDR2 is YFSETQ. V was cut by 5 bases and J by 2 bases, with 13 bases left in between. This CDR3 comprises 14 residues. This chain's CDR3 is CASRASVGQETQYF. Here the CDR3 DNA reads TGCGCCAGCAGAGCTAGCGTCGGGCAAGAGACCCAGTACTTC.

The chain combines TRBV2 with TRBJ1-4; TRBD1 matches at 11 bases. The junction had 7 bases not matched to a gene; V was cut back by 5 bases and J by 8 bases. The CDR3 length is 15 residues. Looked up from germline, CDR1 is SNHLY and CDR2 is FYNNEI. As DNA, the CDR3 is TGTGCCAGCAGTCCCCCGGGACAGGGGGGCGAAAAACTGTTTTTT. As protein: CASSPPGQGGEKLFF.

V usage is TRBV10-3 and J usage is TRBJ1-2; D not resolved. CDR3 length: 15 residues. The germline V and J ends were trimmed by 0 bases and 4 bases, with 12 bases remaining between them. CDR1 is ENHRY and CDR2 is SYGVKD in the germline V gene. The CDR3 coding sequence is TGTGCCATCAGTGAGTCGGTAGGGAGTACCTATGGCTACACCTTC. It translates to CAISESVGSTYGYTF.

The V call is TRBV5-8, the J call TRBJ1-5; 11 bases align to TRBD1. CDR1 and CDR2 from the germline V gene are SGHTS and YDEGEE. J lost 2 bases, V lost 2 bases, and 12 bases had no gene match. There are 19 residues in the CDR3. The CDR3 nucleotides read TGTGCCAGCAGCTTTATGAGGGGACAGGGGGTCGTACGCAATCAGCCCCAGCATTTT. As protein: CASSFMRGQGVVRNQPQHF.

This clone showed up just a few times. The chain links TRBV4-2 to TRBJ1-5; 7 bases are shared with TRBD1. Trimming took 1 base from V and 7 from J; bases not matched to a gene: 7. This CDR3 has 15 residues. Germline CDR1 reads LGHNA; CDR2 reads YNFKEQ. The CDR3 DNA reads as TGTGCCAGCAGCCAAGGCGGAGGGGACAGCCAGCCCCAGCATTTT. It encodes CASSQGGGDSQPQHF.

The rearrangement joins TRBV25-1 to TRBJ1-5; 7 nucleotides align to TRBD1. The junction had 10 bases not matched to a gene; V was cut back by 4 bases and J by 4 bases. The CDR3 sequence is 16 residues long. Germline CDR1 MGHDK, CDR2 SYGVNS. The CDR3, as DNA: TGTGCCAGCAGTGGTAGCGGGACAGCATCTAATCAGCCCCAGCATTTT. Translated: CASSGSGTASNQPQHF.

The chain couples TRBV7-2 to TRBJ2-5; D remains unclear. V lost 3 bases, J lost 2 bases, and 7 bases lay in between. Germline values: CDR1 SGHTA, CDR2 FQGNSA. The CDR3 totals 13 residues. CDR3 protein: CASSFKPQETQYF. The CDR3 nucleotides are TGTGCCAGCAGCTTTAAACCGCAAGAGACCCAGTACTTC. Based on the CDR3 plus reference TRBV7-2 and TRBJ2-5, the full variable domain is GAGVSQSPSNKVTEKGKDVELRCDPISGHTALYWYRQSLGQGLEFLIYFQGNSAPDKSGLPSDRFSAERTGGSVSTLTIQRTQQEDSAVYLCASSFKPQETQYFGPGTRLLVL.

The chain combines TRBV4-2 with TRBJ1-3; 7 bases agree with TRBD1. J lost 5 bases, V lost 1 base, and 17 bases had no gene match. The germline gives CDR1 LGHNA, CDR2 YNFKEQ. The CDR3 is made up of 19 amino acids. CDR3 sequence (DNA): TGTGCCAGCAGCCAAGGGGAACCTACGGTCACAGGGGTTAGAAACACCATATATTTT. This codes for CASSQGEPTVTGVRNTIYF.

The gene calls are TRBV28 and TRBJ2-7; 12 positions match TRBD2. Germline lookup yields CDR1 MDHEN and CDR2 SYDVKM. With V trimmed by 4 bases and J by 2 bases, 3 bases remained unmatched. The CDR3 has 15 residues. Here the CDR3 reads CASSSRTSGTYEQYF. CDR3 nucleotides: TGTGCCAGCAGTTCCCGGACTAGCGGGACCTACGAGCAGTACTTC.

The J gene is TRBJ2-7, the V gene TRBV28, with D possibly being TRBD2 (6 bases). V was shortened by 3 bases and J by 1 base, with 16 bases between the two germline ends. CDR1 is MDHEN and CDR2 is SYDVKM in the germline V gene. The CDR3 has 16 residues. The DNA of the CDR3 is TGTGCCAGCAGTTTCTCGTTCCGGGAGAGGTCCTACGAGCAGTACTTC. The encoded protein is CASSFSFRERSYEQYF.

This clone showed up just once. CDR3 sequence: CASSEARSPQPQHF. DNA of the CDR3: TGTGCCAGCAGTGAAGCCCGTTCCCCCCAACCCCAGCATTTT. The chain carries TRBV2 and TRBJ1-5; D is uncertain. The germline V and J ends were trimmed by 0 bases and 10 bases, with 13 bases remaining between them. In germline, CDR1 is SNHLY, CDR2 FYNNEI. This CDR3 spans 14 amino acids.

The J gene is TRBJ1-1, the V gene TRBV6-5; 7 positions agree with TRBD1. Germline-derived CDR1 and CDR2 are MNHEY and SVGAGI. The CDR3 has 15 amino acids. The V and J ends lost 6 bases and 1 base, in that order; junction bases with no gene match: 8. CDR3 protein: CASRDAGTANTEAFF. CDR3 in DNA: TGTGCCAGCAGAGACGCGGGGACAGCGAACACTGAAGCTTTCTTT.

The chain uses TRBV5-6 and TRBJ1-2; D unresolved. The ends were cut back, 2 bases at V and 7 bases at J, with 18 bases in the middle. CDR3 length equals 15 residues. Germline values: CDR1 SGHDT, CDR2 YYEEEE. In DNA, the CDR3 is TGTGCCAGCAGCTTCCGCACCGCTGCGGGCGCTGGCTACACCTTC. It translates to CASSFRTAAGAGYTF.

The chain carries TRBV5-4 and TRBJ2-7; D call uncertain. The V end was cut by 7 bases, the J end by 0 bases, with 11 bases between. CDR3 length: 13 residues. Germline V lookup: CDR1 SGHNT, CDR2 YYREEE (reference sequence). This CDR3 reads CASHRESSYEQYF. DNA of the CDR3: TGTGCCAGCCACAGAGAGAGCTCCTACGAGCAGTACTTC.

V and J are TRBV4-2 and TRBJ1-2, with 7 nucleotides matching TRBD1. Trimming took 1 base from V and 4 from J; bases not matched to a gene: 3. Germline V gene sequence: CDR1 LGHNA, CDR2 YNFKEQ. The CDR3 covers 14 residues. Here the CDR3 reads CASSQGPGGYGYTF. CDR3 nucleotides: TGTGCCAGCAGCCAAGGTCCAGGGGGCTATGGCTACACCTTC.

The V and J genes are TRBV28 and TRBJ2-7; 7 bases line up with TRBD2. Germline assignment: CDR1 MDHEN and CDR2 SYDVKM. CDR3 length: 14 residues. Trimming cost V 5 bases and J 0 bases; bases outside gene matches: 4. CDR3 region: CASSPSGFSYEQYF. CDR3 sequence (DNA): TGTGCCAGCAGTCCTAGCGGATTCTCCTACGAGCAGTACTTC. Full variable domain (rest looked up from reference TRBV28 and TRBJ2-7): DVKVTQSSRYLVKRTGEKVFLECVQDMDHENMFWYRQDPGLGLRLIYFSYDVKMKEKGDIPEGYSVSREKKERFSLILESASTNQTSMYLCASSPSGFSYEQYFGPGTRLTVT.

This rearrangement joins TRBV20-1 to TRBJ2-5, with TRBD1 matching over 8 bases. The CDR3 runs 11 residues. Per the germline V gene, CDR1 is DFQATT and CDR2 is SNEGSKA (reference sequence). The J segment lost 11 bases and the V segment lost 6 bases, leaving 8 bases of the junction unmatched. The DNA for the CDR3 is TGCAGTGCACCCCGGACAGGGACGCAGTACTTC. This encodes CSAPRTGTQYF.

This clone occurred once. The chain carries TRBV5-8 and TRBJ2-5; 11 nucleotides match TRBD2. The CDR3 covers 14 residues. Trimming removed 6 bases from V and 9 bases from J; junction bases left unmatched: 10. CDR1 and CDR2 (germline): SGHTS, YDEGEE. DNA of the CDR3: TGTGCCAGCACGACTAGCGGGAAGGATTCCTCCCAGTACTTC. Protein: CASTTSGKDSSQYF.

The chain combines TRBV27 with TRBJ2-3; 12 positions match TRBD1. The germline gives CDR1 MNHEY, CDR2 SMNVEV (reference sequence). The CDR3 consists of 16 residues. The junction had 9 bases not matched to a gene; V was cut back by 7 bases and J by 4 bases. CDR3 region: CASKKAGTGGSDTQYF. The CDR3, as DNA: TGTGCCAGCAAGAAGGCCGGGACAGGGGGCTCAGATACGCAGTATTTT.

The chain carries TRBV19 and TRBJ1-3; D uncertain. The V end was cut by 8 bases, the J end by 1 base, with 12 bases between. CDR3 length equals 14 residues. Germline CDR1 reads LNHDA; CDR2 reads SQIVND (reference sequence). CDR3 sequence: CASSRTASGNTIYF. CDR3 sequence (DNA): TGTGCCAGTTCCCGGACCGCGTCTGGAAACACCATATATTTT. Variable domain in full (rest from reference TRBV19 and TRBJ1-3): DGGITQSPKYLFRKEGQNVTLSCEQNLNHDAMYWYRQDPGQGLRLIYYSQIVNDFQKGDIAEGYSVSREKKESFPLTVTSAQKNPTAFYLCASSRTASGNTIYFGEGSWLTVV.

This clone was seen a single time. The CDR3 sequence is CASIRQPTNEKLFF. In nucleotides, the CDR3 is TGTGCCAGCATAAGACAGCCAACTAATGAAAAACTGTTTTTT. V gene TRBV6-1 combines with J gene TRBJ1-4; weak D call: TRBD1 (5 bases). V lost 7 bases and J 0 bases, leaving 9 bases between the germline ends. The CDR3 is 14 amino acids. Germline V gene data show CDR1 as MNHNS and CDR2 as SASEGT.

This chain joins TRBV6-5 and TRBJ2-7; D is ambiguous. The ends were cut back, 0 bases at V and 1 base at J, with 7 bases in the middle. The CDR3 spans 14 residues. The germline CDR1 and CDR2 sequences are MNHEY and SVGAGI. The chain's CDR3 is CASSYSVQSYEQYF. The CDR3 DNA reads as TGTGCCAGCAGTTACTCGGTCCAGTCCTACGAGCAGTACTTC.

The chain uses TRBV19 and TRBJ2-1, with D possibly matching TRBD2 (6 bases). Germline CDR1 reads LNHDA; CDR2 reads SQIVND (reference sequence). The CDR3 has 12 amino acids. V gave up 5 bases and J gave up 8 bases, with 10 bases separating them. Here the CDR3 DNA reads TGTGCCAGTAGTGCCAGGAGGGATGAGCAGTTCTTC. It codes for CASSARRDEQFF.